These 10 T cell receptor beta chains share one sample of origin, sequenced in a study of T cell clonality in common variable immunodeficiency. Study-wide results and caveats: In common variable immunodeficiency, TCR beta chains reportedly carried fewer deletions and N-nucleotide insertions.

The table came from immunoSEQ multiplex PCR; TCRdb's copy has only in-frame clones and leaves some out. The table lists fewer than 40,000 clones, with no singletons. The antigens for these receptors are not known. Specimen: peripheral blood mononuclear cells. The receptors shown here come from a human donor with common variable immunodeficiency.

Many counts were recorded for this clone. The CDR3 end is not reached by the read, which stops 3 residues before it; the germline J gene fills it in. The chain couples TRBV4-1 to TRBJ2-2; perhaps TRBD1 as D (6 bases). Trimming cost V 8 bases and J 5 bases, with 15 bases left between them. CDR1 is MGHRA, CDR2 YSYEKL, per germline. The CDR3 is 14 amino acids. The DNA read from the CDR3 is TGCGCCAGCCGTCAGGGGTTGGGGACCGGGGAG. It specifies CASRQGLGTGE. The complete CDR3 sequence is CASRQGLGTGELFF.

About this clone: The sequence runs out 3 residues before the end of the CDR3; the remainder is reconstructed from the germline J gene. The rearrangement links TRBV5-4 to TRBJ2-1; D is perhaps TRBD2 (6 bases). Germline-derived CDR1 and CDR2 are SGHNT and YYREEE (reference sequence). Trimming left V 3 bases short and J 9 bases short, with 19 bases between. CDR3 length: 15 amino acids. Here the CDR3 reads CASSSGGEEKGEQFF. CDR3 bases read: TGTGCCAGCAGCTCTGGAGGGGAAGAAAAGGGTGAG.

This clone was observed many times. Sequencing ends 3 residues short of the CDR3 end; the germline J gene provides the rest. The genes are TRBV20-1 and TRBJ2-5; 7 nucleotides line up with TRBD1. Germline V gene data show CDR1 as DFQATT and CDR2 as SNEGSKA (reference sequence). CDR3 length: 13 amino acids. V trimming: 6 bases; J trimming: 4 bases; junction bases outside the gene matches: 8. The part of the CDR3 DNA that was read is TGCAGTGCCAGCCGACAGGGCGGAGAGACC. This encodes CSASRQGGET. The entire CDR3 reads CSASRQGGETQYF.

This clone was counted a few times. The CDR3 end falls 3 residues outside the read, so it is completed with the germline J gene. The V call is TRBV7-9, the J call TRBJ2-3, with a possible D match to TRBD2 (6 bases). V was shortened by 5 bases and J by 3 bases, with 15 bases between the two germline ends. Germline values: CDR1 SEHNR, CDR2 FQNEAQ (reference sequence). The CDR3 spans 15 residues. The CDR3 protein is CASSQAVAGTDTQYF. CDR3 DNA (partial): TGTGCCAGCAGCCAAGCGGTTGCGGGAACAGATACG.

This clone has a handful of counts. At one end the junction does not follow the germline gene, possibly because of a read error. The read ends 3 residues shy of where the CDR3 ends; the end is completed using the germline J gene. The V call is TRBV7-9, the J call TRBJ2-1; D ambiguous. Germline CDR1 is SEHNR and CDR2 is FQNEAQ (reference sequence). This CDR3 comprises 11 residues. The CDR3 bases that were read are TGTTCCAGCAGCCCTACCGCTGAG. Residues: CSSSPTAE. The complete CDR3 protein is CSSSPTAEQFF.

In the case of this clone: With only one base between it and a far larger clone, this is likely a read error. The sequence runs out 3 residues before the end of the CDR3; the remainder is reconstructed from the germline J gene. The gene calls are TRBV2 and TRBJ2-7; 9 bases are a match to TRBD1. The trim removed 6 bases at V and 5 bases at J, leaving 2 bases unmatched. This CDR3 is built from 12 residues. From germline, CDR1 is SNHLY and CDR2 FYNNEI. CDR3 DNA, as far as it was read: TGTGCCAGCAGGGGACAGGGCAACGAG. Translated, it gives CASRGQGNE. The CDR3 in its entirety is CASRGQGNEQYF.

In regard to this clone: The read ends 3 residues before the CDR3 terminus; that terminus is restored from the germline J gene. The rearrangement joins TRBV19 to TRBJ2-3; TRBD2 agrees at 11 bases. The CDR3 extends over 16 amino acids. V gave up 8 bases and J gave up 5 bases; unmatched junction bases: 12. CDR1 is LNHDA, CDR2 SQIVND, per germline (reference sequence). CDR3 amino acids: CASRPTSGSGKDTQYF. The DNA read from the CDR3 is TGTGCCAGTCGTCCCACTAGCGGGAGTGGAAAAGATACG. Full variable domain (remainder filled in from reference TRBV19 and TRBJ2-3): DGGITQSPKYLFRKEGQNVTLSCEQNLNHDAMYWYRQDPGQGLRLIYYSQIVNDFQKGDIAEGYSVSREKKESFPLTVTSAQKNPTAFYLCASRPTSGSGKDTQYFGPGTRLTVL.

This clone has a count of ten or more. The CDR3 is cut off 3 residues early in the read; its end comes from the germline J gene. The genes are TRBV5-8 and TRBJ2-1, with 9 bases identical to TRBD1. CDR1 is SGHTS, CDR2 YDEGEE, per germline. The CDR3 contains 14 residues. V trimming: 10 bases; J trimming: 7 bases; junction bases outside the gene matches: 12. The covered CDR3 bases are TGTGCCGCCCACCGGGGACAGGGCTGGAATGAG. It is translated as CAAHRGQGWNE. The whole CDR3 sequence reads CAAHRGQGWNEQFF.

The table lists this clone with a few counts. The read terminates 3 residues ahead of where the CDR3 ends, so the germline J gene completes it. The rearrangement joins TRBV5-1 to TRBJ2-7; TRBD1 agrees at 8 bases. The CDR3 is made up of 14 amino acids. Germline V gives CDR1 SGHRS, CDR2 YFSETQ. Trimming removed 4 bases from V and 1 base from J; junction bases left unmatched: 4. The part of the CDR3 DNA that was read is TGCGCCAGCAGCAGTACAGGGGGATCCTACGAG. Translated, it gives CASSSTGGSYE. The complete CDR3 protein is CASSSTGGSYEQYF. The complete variable domain, with remaining parts taken from reference TRBV5-1 and TRBJ2-7, reads KAGVTQTPRYLIKTRGQQVTLSCSPISGHRSVSWYQQTPGQGLQFLFEYFSETQRNKGNFPGRFSGRQFSNSRSEMNVSTLELGDSALYLCASSSTGGSYEQYFGPGTRLTVT.

This clone occurred a few times. The sequenced fragment ends 3 residues before the CDR3 boundary, so the rest is inferred from the germline J gene. The chain carries TRBV7-3 and TRBJ2-1; 9 bases align to TRBD2. The germline CDR1 and CDR2 sequences are SGHTA and FQGTGA. The V and J ends lost 2 bases and 7 bases, in that order; junction bases with no gene match: 6. CDR3 length: 15 residues. CDR3 sequence: CASSLQAGGRNEQFF. The DNA read from the CDR3 is TGTGCCAGCAGCTTACAAGCGGGAGGACGGAATGAG.